These 2 T cell receptor beta chains came from one sample sequenced in a study of early T cells in non-severe SARS-CoV-2 infection. From the 5' RACE reads, TCRdb called clonotypes with MiXCR, one entry per CDR3 protein. The sample contains about 98,000 distinct CDR3 sequences, roughly 11% of which appear only once. The specimen was whole blood. The receptors were sampled from an adult who was a healthcare worker with PCR-confirmed SARS-CoV-2 infection or an uninfected control (not recorded which).

This clonotype was seen a few times. This chain connects TRBV30 to TRBJ2-7; a weak D match, TRBD1 (7 bases). The CDR3 runs 14 residues. The V gene lost 2 bases and the J gene lost 6 bases, with 17 bases spanning the gap. The germline V gene has CDR1 GTSNPN and CDR2 SVGIG (reference sequence). The CDR3 bases are TGTGCCTGGAGTCTACATGAGCAGGGGGGCGAGCAGTACTTC. It translates to CAWSLHEQGGEQYF.

As for this clonotype: A read error may be the cause here, since a much bigger clone is one base away. The gene calls are TRBV12-3 or TRBV12-4 and TRBJ1-1; 8 nucleotides line up with TRBD1. The ends lost 5 bases at V and 1 base at J; junction bases unmatched: 3. This CDR3 contains 14 residues. In DNA, the CDR3 is TGTGCCAGCAGTCCCGGGACAGGGAACACTGAAGCTTTCTTT. Its translation is CASSPGTGNTEAFF.